Each of the 26 T cell receptor beta chains below was sequenced from the same sample in a study of sequential checkpoint blockade in melanoma. Clones were sequenced by immunoSEQ multiplex PCR, and TCRdb holds only the in-frame ones, with some missing. The data contain 15,000 to 20,000 clones, just under 75% of them singletons. Stated treatment: randomized to nivolumab then ipilimumab (arm A) or the reverse (arm B). This specimen was CD8+ T cells sorted from blood (inferred from file names), taken from a patient given nivolumab and ipilimumab in sequence. These receptors all come from a human donor with melanoma.

The V and J genes are TRBV6-1 and TRBJ2-7, with D perhaps matching TRBD2 (6 bases). The CDR3 extends over 15 amino acids. V was pared by 5 bases and J by 2 bases, with 16 bases between. Looked up from germline, CDR1 is MNHNS and CDR2 is SASEGT. CDR3 region: CASSPGLADAYEQYF. Here the CDR3 DNA reads TGTGCCAGCAGTCCTGGGTTAGCGGACGCCTACGAGCAGTACTTC.

The rearrangement joins TRBV7-9 to TRBJ1-2, with D perhaps TRBD1 (5 bases). CDR1 and CDR2 (germline): SEHNR, FQNEAQ (reference sequence). Trimming pared 2 bases from V and 7 bases from J, leaving 23 bases between. The CDR3 extends over 17 amino acids. The CDR3 region is CASSLLWQGGGKAGYTF. CDR3 DNA sequence: TGTGCCAGCAGCTTATTGTGGCAGGGCGGGGGTAAAGCTGGCTACACCTTC. Drawing the rest from reference TRBV7-9 and TRBJ1-2, the complete variable domain is DTGVSQNPRHKITKRGQNVTFRCDPISEHNRLYWYRQTLGQGPEFLTYFQNEAQLEKSRLLSDRFSAERPKGSFSTLEIQRTEQGDSAMYLCASSLLWQGGGKAGYTFGSGTRLTVV.

V is TRBV14 and J is TRBJ2-7, with 8 bases lining up with TRBD1. Germline assignment: CDR1 SGHDN and CDR2 FVKESK. V dropped 4 bases and J dropped 3; count of bases not matched to a gene: 5. The CDR3 spans 14 residues. CDR3 sequence (DNA): TGTGCCAGCAGCCCCAGGGGGCAGTTCTACGAGCAGTACTTC. Amino acids: CASSPRGQFYEQYF. Full variable domain (rest looked up from reference TRBV14 and TRBJ2-7): EAGVTQFPSHSVIEKGQTVTLRCDPISGHDNLYWYRRVMGKEIKFLLHFVKESKQDESGMPNNRFLAERTGGTYSTLKVQPAELEDSGVYFCASSPRGQFYEQYFGPGTRLTVT.

V usage is TRBV28 and J usage is TRBJ1-5; D call uncertain. The CDR3 has 14 amino acids. Trimming stripped 3 bases from V and 7 bases from J, with 13 bases between. CDR1 and CDR2 (germline): MDHEN, SYDVKM. CDR3 coding DNA: TGTGCCAGCAGTTTTATCAGAAACGGGCAGCCCCAGCATTTT. As protein: CASSFIRNGQPQHF.

This clone occurred a few times. The genes are TRBV5-5 and TRBJ1-1; possibly TRBD1 for D (6 bases). Per the germline V gene, CDR1 is SGHKS and CDR2 is YYEKEE (reference sequence). V lost 4 bases and J 3 bases, leaving 16 bases between the germline ends. This CDR3 is built from 15 residues. The CDR3 DNA follows: TGTGCCAGCAGCGGAGGACAGAGGGCGTACACTGAAGCTTTCTTT. Translated, it gives CASSGGQRAYTEAFF. The full variable domain, in which reference TRBV5-5 and TRBJ1-1 provide the parts outside the CDR3, is DAGVTQSPTHLIKTRGQQVTLRCSPISGHKSVSWYQQVLGQGPQFIFQYYEKEERGRGNFPDRFSARQFPNYSSELNVNALLLGDSALYLCASSGGQRAYTEAFFGQGTRLTVV.

This rearrangement joins TRBV6-5 to TRBJ1-2, with 10 bases lining up with TRBD1. Germline V gene data show CDR1 as MNHEY and CDR2 as SVGAGI. The CDR3 loop spans 14 amino acids. Trimming removed 6 bases from V and 8 bases from J; junction bases left unmatched: 9. The CDR3: CASRSGQGIEGYTF. The DNA of the CDR3 is TGTGCCAGCAGGTCGGGACAGGGGATAGAGGGCTACACCTTC.

This sequence joins TRBV27 and TRBJ2-1; no firm D call. V lost 5 bases to trimming and J lost 4 bases, with 9 bases between them. The CDR3 is 13 amino acids. Per germline, CDR1 MNHEY and CDR2 SMNVEV (reference sequence). CDR3 protein: CASSQARYNEQFF. DNA of the CDR3: TGTGCCAGCAGTCAAGCGCGGTACAATGAGCAGTTCTTC.

The J gene is TRBJ2-7, the V gene TRBV28; TRBD1 matches 8 bases. V was clipped by 2 bases and J by 6 bases; unmatched bases: 6. The CDR3 is made up of 14 amino acids. The V gene's germline CDR1 is MDHEN and CDR2 SYDVKM. Here the CDR3 reads CASSLGTGTLEQYF. CDR3 nucleotides: TGTGCCAGCAGTTTAGGGACAGGCACCCTCGAGCAGTACTTC. Full variable domain (rest looked up from reference TRBV28 and TRBJ2-7): DVKVTQSSRYLVKRTGEKVFLECVQDMDHENMFWYRQDPGLGLRLIYFSYDVKMKEKGDIPEGYSVSREKKERFSLILESASTNQTSMYLCASSLGTGTLEQYFGPGTRLTVT.

This rearrangement joins TRBV9 to TRBJ1-2; tentative D call: TRBD1 (6 bases). V gave up 5 bases and J gave up 4 bases, with 12 bases separating them. The CDR3 loop spans 13 amino acids. Germline CDR1 reads SGDLS; CDR2 reads YYNGEE. The CDR3 region is CASRNGTLYGYTF. The DNA for the CDR3 is TGTGCCAGCAGAAATGGGACACTCTATGGCTACACCTTC. Full variable domain (remainder filled in from reference TRBV9 and TRBJ1-2): DSGVTQTPKHLITATGQRVTLRCSPRSGDLSVYWYQQSLDQGLQFLIQYYNGEERAKGNILERFSAQQFPDLHSELNLSSLELGDSALYFCASRNGTLYGYTFGSGTRLTVV.

The V and J genes are TRBV4-1 and TRBJ1-1; D is ambiguous. The CDR3 length is 15 residues. Germline CDR1 MGHRA, CDR2 YSYEKL. Trimming stripped 1 base from V and 4 bases from J, with 13 bases between. In nucleotides, the CDR3 is TGCGCCAGCAGCCAAGTTAAACAGAGTGCCACTGAAGCTTTCTTT. Translated: CASSQVKQSATEAFF.

The chain links TRBV7-3 to TRBJ2-7; 10 nucleotides align to TRBD2. The CDR3 has 13 amino acids. From germline, CDR1 is SGHTA and CDR2 FQGTGA. Unmatched junction bases numbered 0, after V lost 3 bases and J lost 4 bases. This CDR3 is CASSLGLAYEQYF. CDR3 DNA: TGTGCCAGCAGCTTGGGACTAGCGTACGAGCAGTACTTC. The variable domain in full, completed from reference TRBV7-3 and TRBJ2-7, reads GAGVSQTPSNKVTEKGKYVELRCDPISGHTALYWYRQSLGQGPEFLIYFQGTGAADDSGLPNDRFFAVRPEGSVSTLKIQRTERGDSAVYLCASSLGLAYEQYFGPGTRLTVT.

The chain couples TRBV4-1 to TRBJ2-7; D gene uncertain. Germline lookup yields CDR1 MGHRA and CDR2 YSYEKL. The CDR3 runs 14 residues. Trimming left V 0 bases short and J 0 bases short, with 6 bases between. The CDR3 here is CASSQESYSYEQYF. In DNA form, the CDR3 reads TGCGCCAGCAGCCAAGAATCGTACTCCTACGAGCAGTACTTC.

V and J are TRBV11-1 and TRBJ2-5; a possible D gene is TRBD2 (6 bases). The CDR3 consists of 13 residues. Germline V gives CDR1 SGHAT, CDR2 FQDESV (reference sequence). V was pared by 8 bases and J by 4 bases, with 14 bases between. Here the CDR3 reads CASGVGEVETQYF. The CDR3 DNA reads TGTGCCAGCGGGGTGGGGGAGGTAGAGACCCAGTACTTC.

The chain combines TRBV7-9 with TRBJ2-7; D is ambiguous. The V and J ends lost 1 base and 0 bases respectively, with 7 bases between them. The V gene's germline CDR1 is SEHNR and CDR2 FQNEAQ (reference sequence). The CDR3 contains 14 residues. Here the CDR3 DNA reads TGTGCCAGCAGCTTAGAGCCCGCCTCCTACGAGCAGTACTTC. As protein: CASSLEPASYEQYF.

The V call is TRBV14, the J call TRBJ1-1, with TRBD1 as a possible D gene (5 bases). Germline lookup yields CDR1 SGHDN and CDR2 FVKESK. The CDR3 covers 16 residues. Between the trimmed V and J ends, which lost 4 bases and 5 bases, there was a span of 20 bases. CDR3 sequence (DNA): TGTGCCAGCAGCCCCTGGAAGGGGAAGAGAATGACTGAAGCTTTCTTT. This sequence encodes CASSPWKGKRMTEAFF. The full variable domain, its missing parts supplied by reference TRBV14 and TRBJ1-1, is EAGVTQFPSHSVIEKGQTVTLRCDPISGHDNLYWYRRVMGKEIKFLLHFVKESKQDESGMPNNRFLAERTGGTYSTLKVQPAELEDSGVYFCASSPWKGKRMTEAFFGQGTRLTVV.

The CDR3, as DNA: TGTGCCAGCAGCCCCCCAGGGGGTGACTATGGCTACACCTTC. It codes for CASSPPGGDYGYTF. V is TRBV7-8 and J is TRBJ1-2; 7 nucleotides match TRBD1. The germline gives CDR1 SGHVS, CDR2 FQNEAQ. The CDR3 extends over 14 amino acids. With V trimmed by 5 bases and J by 3 bases, 6 bases remained unmatched.

In its sample, this clone was seen once. The V call is TRBV6-5, the J call TRBJ1-5; D ambiguous. The CDR3 extends over 13 amino acids. Per germline, CDR1 MNHEY and CDR2 SVGAGI. V dropped 7 bases and J dropped 0 bases, with 7 bases sitting between them. CDR3 sequence: CASTPGSNQPQHF. The CDR3 DNA reads TGTGCCAGCACCCCAGGTAGCAATCAGCCCCAGCATTTT.

This clone was seen more than once but under ten times. The chain carries TRBV7-4 and TRBJ2-7; TRBD1 might be the D (5 bases). This CDR3 comprises 16 residues. CDR1 and CDR2 from the germline V gene are SGHVT and SQSDAQ. With 5 bases removed from V and 2 bases from J, the gap between germline ends came to 19 bases. The CDR3 protein is CASSPSRKQAAYEQYF. CDR3 nucleotides: TGTGCCAGCAGCCCCAGCCGAAAACAGGCTGCCTACGAGCAGTACTTC. Supplemented by reference TRBV7-4 and TRBJ2-7, the full variable domain reads GAGVSQSPRYKVAKRGRDVALRCDSISGHVTLYWYRQTLGQGSEVLTYSQSDAQRDKSGRPSGRFSAERPERSVSTLKIQRTEQGDSAVYLCASSPSRKQAAYEQYFGPGTRLTVT.

V is TRBV9 and J is TRBJ1-1, with D uncertain. Germline-derived CDR1 and CDR2 are SGDLS and YYNGEE. This CDR3 spans 15 amino acids. Trimming removed 0 bases at V and 1 base at J, with 10 bases between. The CDR3 region has the DNA TGTGCCAGCAGCGTAGCGGGTTCTGCGAACACTGAAGCTTTCTTT. Protein sequence: CASSVAGSANTEAFF. Complete variable domain (other parts from reference TRBV9 and TRBJ1-1): DSGVTQTPKHLITATGQRVTLRCSPRSGDLSVYWYQQSLDQGLQFLIQYYNGEERAKGNILERFSAQQFPDLHSELNLSSLELGDSALYFCASSVAGSANTEAFFGQGTRLTVV.

The chain combines TRBV13 with TRBJ2-2, with TRBD2 identical over 8 bases. The CDR3 has 15 residues. Germline trimming cut 8 bases from V and 5 bases from J; bases unmatched to any gene: 10. The germline V gene encodes CDR1 PRHDT and CDR2 FYEKMQ (reference sequence). DNA of the CDR3: TGTGCCAGCGATAAAGCGGGAGAGGGGACCGGGGAGCTGTTTTTT. It translates to CASDKAGEGTGELFF.

The J gene is TRBJ2-7, the V gene TRBV12-5, with 12 bases lining up with TRBD2. CDR1 LGHNT and CDR2 FRNRAP come from the germline V gene. Trimming removed 3 bases from V and 3 bases from J; junction bases left unmatched: 3. The CDR3 extends over 15 amino acids. The CDR3: CASGFPLAGGYEQYF. CDR3 nucleotide sequence: TGTGCTAGTGGTTTCCCACTAGCGGGGGGCTACGAGCAGTACTTC.

J is TRBJ2-7 and V is TRBV14; TRBD1 aligns across 7 bases. V shed 4 bases and J 4 bases; nucleotides not matched to a gene: 13. The CDR3 covers 16 residues. Germline CDR1 is SGHDN and CDR2 is FVKESK. CDR3 in DNA: TGTGCCAGCAGCCCCGGAGGTCGCCAGGGGGATTACGAGCAGTACTTC. Residues: CASSPGGRQGDYEQYF.

The chain combines TRBV19 with TRBJ2-7; the D gene is possibly TRBD1 (5 bases). CDR3 size: 15 residues. Per the germline V gene, CDR1 is LNHDA and CDR2 is SQIVND (reference sequence). V lost 4 bases and J lost 1, with 14 bases in between. Written as DNA, the CDR3 is TGTGCCAGTAGTAACTCCAGGGATAATTCCTACGAGCAGTACTTC. Protein: CASSNSRDNSYEQYF. The whole variable domain, filled in from reference TRBV19 and TRBJ2-7, reads DGGITQSPKYLFRKEGQNVTLSCEQNLNHDAMYWYRQDPGQGLRLIYYSQIVNDFQKGDIAEGYSVSREKKESFPLTVTSAQKNPTAFYLCASSNSRDNSYEQYFGPGTRLTVT.

The V gene is TRBV6-1, the J gene TRBJ1-2; the match to TRBD1 covers 8 bases. Germline assignment: CDR1 MNHNS and CDR2 SASEGT. Germline trimming cut 4 bases from V and 4 bases from J; bases unmatched to any gene: 17. The CDR3 runs to 18 residues. CDR3 sequence (DNA): TGTGCCAGCAGTGGATCGGGACAGGTCCCCCGTTTAGGCTATGGCTACACCTTC. Translated, it gives CASSGSGQVPRLGYGYTF.

The chain has TRBV2 and TRBJ2-7; weak D call: TRBD1 (5 bases). Germline loops: CDR1 SNHLY, CDR2 FYNNEI. The V end was cut by 6 bases, the J end by 4 bases, with 13 bases between. The CDR3 is made up of 13 amino acids. The CDR3 loop reads CASRGPGSYEQYF. In nucleotides, the CDR3 is TGTGCCAGCAGGGGCCCAGGGTCATACGAGCAGTACTTC.

The chain couples TRBV4-2 to TRBJ1-1; a possible D gene is TRBD1 (6 bases). V was trimmed by 0 bases and J by 5 bases, leaving 13 bases between them. Per the germline V gene, CDR1 is LGHNA and CDR2 is YNFKEQ. This CDR3 contains 15 residues. The CDR3 nucleotides are TGTGCCAGCAGCCAAGAGGGCAGGGGAAGAACTGAAGCTTTCTTT. Amino acid sequence: CASSQEGRGRTEAFF.